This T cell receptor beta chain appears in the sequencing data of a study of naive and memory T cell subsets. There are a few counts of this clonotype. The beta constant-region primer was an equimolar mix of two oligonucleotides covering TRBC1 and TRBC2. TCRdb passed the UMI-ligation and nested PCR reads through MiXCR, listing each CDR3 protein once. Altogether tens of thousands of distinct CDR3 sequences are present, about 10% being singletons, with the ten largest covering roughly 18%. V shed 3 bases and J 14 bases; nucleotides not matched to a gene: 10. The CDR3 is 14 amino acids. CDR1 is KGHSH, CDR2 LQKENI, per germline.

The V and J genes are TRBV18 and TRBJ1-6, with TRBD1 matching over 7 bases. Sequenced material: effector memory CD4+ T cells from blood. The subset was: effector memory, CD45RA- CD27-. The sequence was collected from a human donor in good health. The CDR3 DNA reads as TGTGCCAGCTCACCGGGACAGACCCGAGATTCCCTCCACTTT. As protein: CASSPGQTRDSLHF. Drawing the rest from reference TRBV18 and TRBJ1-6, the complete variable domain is NAGVMQNPRHLVRRRGQEARLRCSPMKGHSHVYWYRQLPEEGLKFMVYLQKENIIDESGMPKERFSAEFPKEGPSILRIQQVVRGDSAAYFCASSPGQTRDSLHFGNGTRLTVT.